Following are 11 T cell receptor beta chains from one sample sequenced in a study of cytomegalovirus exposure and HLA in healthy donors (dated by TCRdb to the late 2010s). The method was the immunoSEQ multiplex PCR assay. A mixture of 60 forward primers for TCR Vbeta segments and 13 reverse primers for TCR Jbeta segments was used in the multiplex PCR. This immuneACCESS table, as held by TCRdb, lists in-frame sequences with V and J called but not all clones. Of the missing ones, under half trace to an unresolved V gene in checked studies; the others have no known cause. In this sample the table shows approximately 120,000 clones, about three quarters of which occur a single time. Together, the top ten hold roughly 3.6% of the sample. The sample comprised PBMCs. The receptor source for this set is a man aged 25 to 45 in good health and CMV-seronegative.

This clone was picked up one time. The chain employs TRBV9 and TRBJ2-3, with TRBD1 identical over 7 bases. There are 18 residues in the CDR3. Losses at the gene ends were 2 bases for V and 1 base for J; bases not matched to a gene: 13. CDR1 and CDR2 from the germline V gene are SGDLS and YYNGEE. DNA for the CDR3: TGTGCCAGCAGCGTCCGGGACACCTATCAGGGGGGCACAGATACGCAGTATTTT. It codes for CASSVRDTYQGGTDTQYF. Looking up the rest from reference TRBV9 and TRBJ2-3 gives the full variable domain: DSGVTQTPKHLITATGQRVTLRCSPRSGDLSVYWYQQSLDQGLQFLIQYYNGEERAKGNILERFSAQQFPDLHSELNLSSLELGDSALYFCASSVRDTYQGGTDTQYFGPGTRLTVL.

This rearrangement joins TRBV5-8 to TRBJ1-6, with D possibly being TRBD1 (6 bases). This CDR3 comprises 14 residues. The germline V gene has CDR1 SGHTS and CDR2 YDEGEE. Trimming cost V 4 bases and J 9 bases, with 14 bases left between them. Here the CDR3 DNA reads TGTGCCAGCAGCCGAAGACAGGCGGGTTCACCCCTCCACTTT. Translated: CASSRRQAGSPLHF.

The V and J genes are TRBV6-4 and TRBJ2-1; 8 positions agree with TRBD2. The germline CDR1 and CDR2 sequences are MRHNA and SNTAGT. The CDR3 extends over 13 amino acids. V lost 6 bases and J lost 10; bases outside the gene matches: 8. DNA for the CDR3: TGTGCCAGCAGCGTTCAGCGGGAGAGAGAGCAGTTCTTC. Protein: CASSVQREREQFF.

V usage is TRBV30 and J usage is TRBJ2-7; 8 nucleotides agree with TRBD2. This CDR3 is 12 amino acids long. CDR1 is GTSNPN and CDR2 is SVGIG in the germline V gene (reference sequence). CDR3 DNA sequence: TGTGCTTCTCTAGCGGGTCCCTACGAGCAGTACTTC. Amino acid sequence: CASLAGPYEQYF.

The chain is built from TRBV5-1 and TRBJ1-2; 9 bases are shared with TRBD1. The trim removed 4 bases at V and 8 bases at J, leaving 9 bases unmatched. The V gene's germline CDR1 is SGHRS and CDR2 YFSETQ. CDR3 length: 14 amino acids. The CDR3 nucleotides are TGCGCCAGCAGCCTGGACAGGGGTTGGGAGGGCTACACCTTC. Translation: CASSLDRGWEGYTF.

The CDR3 DNA sequence: TGTGCCAGCAGCTTAGGTGCGGGGGGCCGGGATACGCAGTATTTT. Translated: CASSLGAGGRDTQYF. The J gene is TRBJ2-3, the V gene TRBV7-3; 8 positions agree with TRBD2. The CDR3 totals 15 residues. The J segment lost 6 bases and the V segment lost 2 bases, leaving 7 bases of the junction unmatched. CDR1 and CDR2 from the germline V gene are SGHTA and FQGTGA.

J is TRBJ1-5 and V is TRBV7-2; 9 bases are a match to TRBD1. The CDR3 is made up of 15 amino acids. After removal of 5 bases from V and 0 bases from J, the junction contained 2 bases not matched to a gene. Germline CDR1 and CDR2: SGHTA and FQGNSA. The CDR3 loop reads CASSRTGDSNQPQHF. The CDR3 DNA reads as TGTGCCAGCAGCCGGACAGGGGATAGCAATCAGCCCCAGCATTTT.

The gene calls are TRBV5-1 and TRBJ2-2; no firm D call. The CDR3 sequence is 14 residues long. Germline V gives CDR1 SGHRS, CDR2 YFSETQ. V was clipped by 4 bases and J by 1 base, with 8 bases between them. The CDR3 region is CASSGLMNTGELFF. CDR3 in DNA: TGCGCCAGCAGCGGGCTAATGAACACCGGGGAGCTGTTTTTT.

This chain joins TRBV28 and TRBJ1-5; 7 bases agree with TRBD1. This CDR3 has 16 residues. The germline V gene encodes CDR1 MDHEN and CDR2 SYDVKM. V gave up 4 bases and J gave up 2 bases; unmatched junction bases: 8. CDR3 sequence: CASSSRQGFGNQPQHF. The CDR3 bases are TGTGCCAGCAGTTCGAGACAGGGTTTTGGCAATCAGCCCCAGCATTTT.

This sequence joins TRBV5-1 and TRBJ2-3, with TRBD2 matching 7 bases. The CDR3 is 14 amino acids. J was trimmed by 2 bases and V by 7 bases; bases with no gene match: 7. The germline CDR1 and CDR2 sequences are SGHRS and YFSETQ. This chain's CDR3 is CASHSRDYTDTQYF. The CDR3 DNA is TGCGCCAGCCACTCTCGGGACTACACAGATACGCAGTATTTT.

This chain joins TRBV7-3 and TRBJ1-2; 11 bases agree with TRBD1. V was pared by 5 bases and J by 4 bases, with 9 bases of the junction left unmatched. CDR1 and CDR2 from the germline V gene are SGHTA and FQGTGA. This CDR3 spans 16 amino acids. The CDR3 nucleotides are TGTGCCAGCAGCCCGGGACAGGGGGGTCTTGGCTATGGCTACACCTTC. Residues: CASSPGQGGLGYGYTF.